These 15 T cell receptor beta chains originate from one sample sequenced in a study of blood T cells in healthy people across ages. The authors ran a second PCR of about 6 to 11 cycles using a sample-barcoded 5' primer and a J-beta primer mix. A single record per CDR3 protein comes from TCRdb applying MiXCR to the 5' RACE reads. The data show approximately 800,000 distinct CDR3 sequences, roughly 64% seen once. Sequenced: blood. These receptors all come from a man younger than 40 in good health.

This clonotype was counted a few times. V and J are TRBV6-5 and TRBJ2-1, with a possible D match to TRBD2 (5 bases). Germline lookup yields CDR1 MNHEY and CDR2 SVGAGI. This CDR3 comprises 16 residues. Trimming stripped 0 bases from V and 2 bases from J, with 11 bases between. CDR3 loop: CASSYSNRGAYNEQFF. The CDR3 bases are TGTGCCAGCAGTTACTCGAACCGGGGAGCCTACAATGAGCAGTTCTTC.

As concerns this clonotype: A read error may produce the germline difference seen at one junction end. The CDR3 loop reads CASSSSRASQETQYF. The CDR3 DNA reads TGTGCTAGCAGCTCTTCGCGGGCCTCTCAAGAGACCCAGTACTTC. The chain recombines TRBV7-7 with TRBJ2-5; weak D call: TRBD2 (5 bases). From germline, CDR1 is SSHAT and CDR2 FNYEAQ (reference sequence). The CDR3 sequence is 15 residues long.

J is TRBJ2-4 and V is TRBV4-2, with D maybe TRBD2 (6 bases). The V gene lost 0 bases and the J gene lost 13 bases, with 19 bases spanning the gap. Germline loops: CDR1 LGHNA, CDR2 YNFKEQ. This CDR3 has 15 residues. The chain's CDR3 is CASSQDTLAGLVQYF. Here the CDR3 DNA reads TGTGCCAGCAGCCAAGACACGCTTGCGGGACTGGTGCAGTACTTC.

The chain carries TRBV20-1 and TRBJ2-5; D remains ambiguous. The better agreement between TRBJ2-7 and the DNA end casts doubt on the J call. The CDR3 length is 10 residues. Germline assignment: CDR1 DFQATT and CDR2 SNEGSKA (reference sequence). The CDR3 sequence: CSASLNEQYF. CDR3 sequence (DNA): TGCAGTGCTAGTTTGAACGAGCAGTACTTC.

The gene calls are TRBV5-1 and TRBJ2-3; possible D gene TRBD1, 6 bases. Trimming removed 3 bases at V and 4 bases at J, with 18 bases between. The CDR3 length is 16 residues. Germline CDR1 SGHRS, CDR2 YFSETQ. The CDR3 nucleotides are TGCGCCAGCAGCTCCGGGACAAATTCTCGGGCAGATACGCAGTATTTT. This codes for CASSSGTNSRADTQYF. The full variable domain, completed using reference TRBV5-1 and TRBJ2-3, is KAGVTQTPRYLIKTRGQQVTLSCSPISGHRSVSWYQQTPGQGLQFLFEYFSETQRNKGNFPGRFSGRQFSNSRSEMNVSTLELGDSALYLCASSSGTNSRADTQYFGPGTRLTVL.

This clonotype was detected a few times. This chain uses TRBV10-3 with TRBJ2-5; D is possibly TRBD2 (6 bases). Looked up from germline, CDR1 is ENHRY and CDR2 is SYGVKD. There are 13 residues in the CDR3. Trimming stripped 4 bases from V and 1 base from J, with 7 bases between. DNA of the CDR3: TGTGCCATCAGTGGGGACTTCCAAGAGACCCAGTACTTC. This sequence encodes CAISGDFQETQYF.

The chain has TRBV25-1 and TRBJ2-3, with D perhaps matching TRBD1 (6 bases). V lost 5 bases and J 2 bases, leaving 14 bases between the germline ends. Germline V gene lookup returns CDR1 MGHDK and CDR2 SYGVNS. This CDR3 is built from 15 residues. Here the CDR3 reads CASSPGQRITDTQYF. In DNA, the CDR3 is TGTGCCAGCAGTCCGGGACAAAGAATCACAGATACGCAGTATTTT.

The chain recombines TRBV20-1 with TRBJ2-7, with D tentatively TRBD1 (7 bases). CDR1 and CDR2 from the germline V gene are DFQATT and SNEGSKA (reference sequence). Between the trimmed V and J ends, which lost 0 bases and 3 bases, there was a span of 21 bases. The CDR3 length is 17 residues. The chain's CDR3 is CSARDLNVGQGGYEQYF. The CDR3 bases are TGCAGTGCTAGAGATCTCAATGTAGGGCAGGGGGGCTACGAGCAGTACTTC.

V is TRBV7-2 and J is TRBJ2-5; D gene uncertain. The last part of the DNA fits TRBJ2-7 better; the J call may be wrong. The germline gives CDR1 SGHTA, CDR2 FQGNSA. This CDR3 spans 14 amino acids. The CDR3 DNA reads as TGTGCCAGCAGCTTTCGTGTAGCTGGAGACGAGCAGTACTTC. The encoded protein is CASSFRVAGDEQYF.

The chain combines TRBV7-2 with TRBJ1-1; D is undetermined. This CDR3 has 17 residues. The V end lost 1 base, the J end lost 0 bases, and 15 bases lay between the germline ends. Germline V lookup: CDR1 SGHTA, CDR2 FQGNSA. The CDR3 loop reads CASSLVPAPAVNTEAFF. CDR3 bases: TGTGCCAGCAGCTTAGTCCCAGCCCCGGCCGTGAACACTGAAGCTTTCTTT.

The CDR3 loop reads CASSFPGAGQETQYF. The CDR3 nucleotides are TGTGCCAGCAGCTTCCCCGGGGCTGGTCAAGAGACCCAGTACTTC. The chain combines TRBV7-8 with TRBJ2-5; either TRBD1 or TRBD2 may supply D (5 bases each). Germline V lookup: CDR1 SGHVS, CDR2 FQNEAQ. This CDR3 spans 15 amino acids. V lost 3 bases and J lost 2, with 13 bases in between.

This clonotype came up a few times. The V call is TRBV29-1, the J call TRBJ2-5; 7 nucleotides match TRBD1. The V gene's germline CDR1 is SQVTM and CDR2 ANQGSEA. The CDR3 extends over 12 amino acids. V was clipped by 8 bases and J by 2 bases; unmatched bases: 5. This CDR3 is CSMGQSQETQYF. The CDR3, as DNA: TGCAGCATGGGACAGTCTCAAGAGACCCAGTACTTC.

In nucleotides, the CDR3 is TGTGCCAGCAGCTTGGTTAGCGGGGGGGCTGGTGAGCAGTTCTTC. It specifies CASSLVSGGAGEQFF. The chain employs TRBV5-6 and TRBJ2-1; 11 nucleotides agree with TRBD2. The junction had 5 bases not matched to a gene; V was cut back by 0 bases and J by 9 bases. The CDR3 consists of 15 residues. Germline V gives CDR1 SGHDT, CDR2 YYEEEE.

CDR3 loop: CASTSAGTPYEQYF. The CDR3 nucleotides read TGTGCCAGCACCTCGGCCGGGACTCCCTATGAGCAGTACTTC. V usage is TRBV11-2 and J usage is TRBJ2-4; D is perhaps TRBD2 (6 bases). CDR1 is SGHAT and CDR2 is FQNNGV in the germline V gene. This CDR3 has 14 amino acids. Between the trimmed V and J ends, which lost 7 bases and 13 bases, there was a span of 23 bases.

This sequence joins TRBV27 and TRBJ1-1; unclear D gene. The V and J ends lost 2 bases and 4 bases respectively, with 14 bases between them. The germline CDR1 and CDR2 sequences are MNHEY and SMNVEV (reference sequence). The CDR3 has 15 residues. CDR3 in amino acids: CASSLVSSLGTEAFF. The CDR3 coding sequence is TGTGCCAGCAGTTTAGTGTCCTCCCTGGGCACTGAAGCTTTCTTT.